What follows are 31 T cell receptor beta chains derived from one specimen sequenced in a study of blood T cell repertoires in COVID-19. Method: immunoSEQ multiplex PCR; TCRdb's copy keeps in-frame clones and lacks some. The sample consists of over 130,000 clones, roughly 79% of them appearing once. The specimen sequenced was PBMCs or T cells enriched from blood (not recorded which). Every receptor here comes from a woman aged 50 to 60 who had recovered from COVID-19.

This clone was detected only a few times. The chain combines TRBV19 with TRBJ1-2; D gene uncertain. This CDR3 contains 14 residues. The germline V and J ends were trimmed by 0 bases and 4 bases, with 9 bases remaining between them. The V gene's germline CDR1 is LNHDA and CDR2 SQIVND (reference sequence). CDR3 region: CASSIDRGAYGYTF. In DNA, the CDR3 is TGTGCCAGTAGTATAGATCGGGGAGCCTATGGCTACACCTTC. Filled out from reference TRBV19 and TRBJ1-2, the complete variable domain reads DGGITQSPKYLFRKEGQNVTLSCEQNLNHDAMYWYRQDPGQGLRLIYYSQIVNDFQKGDIAEGYSVSREKKESFPLTVTSAQKNPTAFYLCASSIDRGAYGYTFGSGTRLTVV.

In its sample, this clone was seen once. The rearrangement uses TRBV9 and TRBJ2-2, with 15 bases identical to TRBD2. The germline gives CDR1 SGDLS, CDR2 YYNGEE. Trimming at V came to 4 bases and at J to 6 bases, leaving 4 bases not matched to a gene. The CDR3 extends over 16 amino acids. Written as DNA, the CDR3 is TGTGCCAGCAGCCCAGGACTAGCGGGAGGGGCCGGGGAGCTGTTTTTT. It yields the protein CASSPGLAGGAGELFF.

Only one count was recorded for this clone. CDR3: CSASRGGVDTQYF. CDR3 DNA sequence: TGCAGTGCTAGTAGGGGGGGAGTAGATACGCAGTATTTT. The rearrangement links TRBV20-1 to TRBJ2-3; TRBD2 might be the D (7 bases). The ends were cut back, 3 bases at V and 5 bases at J, with 12 bases in the middle. This CDR3 has 13 amino acids. Germline CDR1 DFQATT, CDR2 SNEGSKA (reference sequence).

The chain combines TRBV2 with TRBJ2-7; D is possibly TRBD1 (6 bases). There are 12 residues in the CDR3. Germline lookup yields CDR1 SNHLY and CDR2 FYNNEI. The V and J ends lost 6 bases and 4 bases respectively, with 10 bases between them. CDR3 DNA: TGTGCCAGCAGCGCACAGGGATACGAGCAGTACTTC. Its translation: CASSAQGYEQYF.

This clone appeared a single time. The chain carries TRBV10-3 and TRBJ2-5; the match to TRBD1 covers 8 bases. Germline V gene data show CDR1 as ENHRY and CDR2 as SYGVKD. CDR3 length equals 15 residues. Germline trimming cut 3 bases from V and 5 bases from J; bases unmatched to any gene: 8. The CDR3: CAISDRTGPGETQYF. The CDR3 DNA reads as TGTGCCATCAGTGACCGGACAGGGCCTGGGGAGACCCAGTACTTC.

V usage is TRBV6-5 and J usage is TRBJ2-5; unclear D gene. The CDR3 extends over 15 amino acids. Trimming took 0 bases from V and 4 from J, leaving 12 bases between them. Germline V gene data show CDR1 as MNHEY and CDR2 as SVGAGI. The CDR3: CASSYSRGTAETQYF. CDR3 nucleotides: TGTGCCAGCAGTTACTCGAGAGGCACGGCAGAGACCCAGTACTTC.

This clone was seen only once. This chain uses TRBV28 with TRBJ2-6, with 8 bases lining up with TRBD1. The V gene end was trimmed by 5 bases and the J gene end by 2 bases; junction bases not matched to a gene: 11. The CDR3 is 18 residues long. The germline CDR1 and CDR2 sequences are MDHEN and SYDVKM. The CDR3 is CASSKLGQGGPGANVLTF. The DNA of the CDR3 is TGTGCCAGCAGTAAACTCGGACAGGGAGGCCCTGGGGCCAACGTCCTGACTTTC.

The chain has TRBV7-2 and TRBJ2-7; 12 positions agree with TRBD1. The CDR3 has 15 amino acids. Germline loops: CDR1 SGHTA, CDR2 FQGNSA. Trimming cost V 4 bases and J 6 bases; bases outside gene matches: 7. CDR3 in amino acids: CASSSSGQGALEQYF. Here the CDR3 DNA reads TGTGCCAGCAGCTCCTCGGGACAGGGGGCTCTCGAGCAGTACTTC.

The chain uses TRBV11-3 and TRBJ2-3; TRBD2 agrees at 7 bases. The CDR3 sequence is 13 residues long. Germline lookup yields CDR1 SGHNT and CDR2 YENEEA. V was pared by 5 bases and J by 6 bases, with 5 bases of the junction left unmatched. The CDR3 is CASSTGLDDTQYF. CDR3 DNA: TGTGCCAGCAGCACCGGACTAGACGATACGCAGTATTTT. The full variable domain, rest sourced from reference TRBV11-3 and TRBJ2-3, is EAGVVQSPRYKIIEKKQPVAFWCNPISGHNTLYWYLQNLGQGPELLIRYENEEAVDDSQLPKDRFSAERLKGVDSTLKIQPAELGDSAVYLCASSTGLDDTQYFGPGTRLTVL.

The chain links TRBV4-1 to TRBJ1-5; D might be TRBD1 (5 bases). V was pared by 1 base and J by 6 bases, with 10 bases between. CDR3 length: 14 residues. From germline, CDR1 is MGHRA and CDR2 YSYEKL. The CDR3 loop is CASSQVWGGQPQHF. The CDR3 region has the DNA TGCGCCAGCAGCCAAGTGTGGGGCGGTCAGCCCCAGCATTTT.

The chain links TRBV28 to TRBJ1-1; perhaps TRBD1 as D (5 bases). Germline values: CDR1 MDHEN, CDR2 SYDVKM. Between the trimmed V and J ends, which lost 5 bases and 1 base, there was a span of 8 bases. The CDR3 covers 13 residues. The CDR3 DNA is TGTGCCAGCAGTAAGGGGTCGAACACTGAAGCTTTCTTT. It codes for CASSKGSNTEAFF.

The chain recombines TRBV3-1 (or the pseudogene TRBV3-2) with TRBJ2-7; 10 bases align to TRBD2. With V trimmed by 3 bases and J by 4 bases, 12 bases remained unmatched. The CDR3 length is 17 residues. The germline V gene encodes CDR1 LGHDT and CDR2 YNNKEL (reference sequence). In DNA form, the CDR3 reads TGTGCCAGCAGCCACGGGAGCAGGGGGACTAGCGTATACGAGCAGTACTTC. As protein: CASSHGSRGTSVYEQYF.

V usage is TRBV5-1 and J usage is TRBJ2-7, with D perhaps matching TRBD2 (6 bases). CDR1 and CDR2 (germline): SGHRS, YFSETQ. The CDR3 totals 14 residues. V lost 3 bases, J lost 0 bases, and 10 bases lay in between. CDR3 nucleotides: TGCGCCAGCAGCTCCACGACTAGCTCCTACGAGCAGTACTTC. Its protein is CASSSTTSSYEQYF.

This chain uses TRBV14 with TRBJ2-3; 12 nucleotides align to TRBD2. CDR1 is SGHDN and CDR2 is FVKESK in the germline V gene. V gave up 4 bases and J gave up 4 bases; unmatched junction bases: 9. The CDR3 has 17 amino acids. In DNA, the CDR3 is TGTGCCAGCAGCCTACGACTAGCGGGAGTCGTGGCAGATACGCAGTATTTT. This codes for CASSLRLAGVVADTQYF.

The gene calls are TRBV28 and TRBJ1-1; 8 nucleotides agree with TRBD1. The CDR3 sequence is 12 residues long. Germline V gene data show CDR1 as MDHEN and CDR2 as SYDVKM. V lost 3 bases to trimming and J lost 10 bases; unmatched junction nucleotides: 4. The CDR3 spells CASSFLDRAAFF. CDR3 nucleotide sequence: TGTGCCAGCAGTTTTCTGGACAGGGCAGCTTTCTTT.

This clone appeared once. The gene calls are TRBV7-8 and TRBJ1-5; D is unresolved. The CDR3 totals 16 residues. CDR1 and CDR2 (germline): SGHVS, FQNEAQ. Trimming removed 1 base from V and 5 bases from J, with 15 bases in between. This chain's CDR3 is CASSLVSGSRYQPQHF. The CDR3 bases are TGTGCCAGCAGCTTAGTTTCGGGGTCACGATATCAGCCCCAGCATTTT. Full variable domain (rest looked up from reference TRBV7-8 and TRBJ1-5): GAGVSQSPRYKVAKRGQDVALRCDPISGHVSLFWYQQALGQGPEFLTYFQNEAQLDKSGLPSDRFFAERPEGSVSTLKIQRTQQEDSAVYLCASSLVSGSRYQPQHFGDGTRLSIL.

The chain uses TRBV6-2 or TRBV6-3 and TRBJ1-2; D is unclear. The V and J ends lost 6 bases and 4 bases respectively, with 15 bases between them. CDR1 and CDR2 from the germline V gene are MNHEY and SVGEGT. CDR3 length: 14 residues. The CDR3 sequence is CASSRSQSPYGYTF. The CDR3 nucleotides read TGTGCCAGCAGCCGATCACAGAGCCCCTATGGCTACACCTTC.

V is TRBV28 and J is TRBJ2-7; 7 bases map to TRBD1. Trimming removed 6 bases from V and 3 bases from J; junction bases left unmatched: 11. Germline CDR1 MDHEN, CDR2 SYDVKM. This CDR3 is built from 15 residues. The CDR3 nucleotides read TGTGCCAGCAGCCGTCTCCGGGACAGTCGCTACGAGCAGTACTTC. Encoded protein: CASSRLRDSRYEQYF.

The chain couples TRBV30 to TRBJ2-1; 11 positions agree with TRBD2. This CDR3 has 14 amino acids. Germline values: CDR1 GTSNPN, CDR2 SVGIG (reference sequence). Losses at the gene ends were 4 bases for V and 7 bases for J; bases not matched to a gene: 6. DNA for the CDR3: TGTGCCTGGACCCTAGCGGGGGGAGGGAATGAGCAGTTCTTC. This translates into CAWTLAGGGNEQFF.

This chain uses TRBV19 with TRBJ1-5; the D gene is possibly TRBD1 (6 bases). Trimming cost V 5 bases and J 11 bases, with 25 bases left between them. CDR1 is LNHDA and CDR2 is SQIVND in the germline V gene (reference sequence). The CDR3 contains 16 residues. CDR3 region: CASSSRGGPGWGAQHF. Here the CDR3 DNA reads TGTGCCAGTAGTTCCCGGGGGGGGCCCGGATGGGGAGCCCAGCATTTT.

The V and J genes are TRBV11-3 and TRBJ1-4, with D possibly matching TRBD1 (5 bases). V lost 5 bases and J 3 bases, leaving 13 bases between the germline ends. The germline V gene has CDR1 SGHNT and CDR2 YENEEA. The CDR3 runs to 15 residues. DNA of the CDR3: TGTGCCAGCAGCCCCCGGCGGACATCTAATGAAAAACTGTTTTTT. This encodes CASSPRRTSNEKLFF.

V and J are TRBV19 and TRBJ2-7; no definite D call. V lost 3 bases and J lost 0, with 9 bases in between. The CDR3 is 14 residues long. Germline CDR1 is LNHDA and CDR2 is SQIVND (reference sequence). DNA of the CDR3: TGTGCCAGTAGTATGGCGGCCGACTCCTACGAGCAGTACTTC. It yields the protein CASSMAADSYEQYF.

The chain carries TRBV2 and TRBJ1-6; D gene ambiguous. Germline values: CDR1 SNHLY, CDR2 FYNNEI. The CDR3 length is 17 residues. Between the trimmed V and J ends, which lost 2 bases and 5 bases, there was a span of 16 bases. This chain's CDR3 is CASSEPGGGSDNSPLHF. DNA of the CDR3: TGTGCCAGCAGTGAACCGGGAGGTGGTTCGGATAATTCACCCCTCCACTTT. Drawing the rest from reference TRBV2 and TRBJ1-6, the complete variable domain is EPEVTQTPSHQVTQMGQEVILRCVPISNHLYFYWYRQILGQKVEFLVSFYNNEISEKSEIFDDQFSVERPDGSNFTLKIRSTKLEDSAMYFCASSEPGGGSDNSPLHFGNGTRLTVT.

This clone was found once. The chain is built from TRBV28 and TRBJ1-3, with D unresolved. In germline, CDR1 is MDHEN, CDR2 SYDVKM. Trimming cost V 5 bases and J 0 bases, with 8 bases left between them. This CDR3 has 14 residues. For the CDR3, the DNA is TGTGCCAGCAGTCCCTGGCTCTCTGGAAACACCATATATTTT. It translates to CASSPWLSGNTIYF.

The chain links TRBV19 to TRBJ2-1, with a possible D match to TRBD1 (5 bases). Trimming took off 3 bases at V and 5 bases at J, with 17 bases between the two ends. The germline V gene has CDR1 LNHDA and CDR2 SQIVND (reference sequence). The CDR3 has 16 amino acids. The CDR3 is CASSMLPTSTDNEQFF. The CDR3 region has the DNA TGTGCCAGTAGTATGTTACCAACCTCGACAGACAATGAGCAGTTCTTC.

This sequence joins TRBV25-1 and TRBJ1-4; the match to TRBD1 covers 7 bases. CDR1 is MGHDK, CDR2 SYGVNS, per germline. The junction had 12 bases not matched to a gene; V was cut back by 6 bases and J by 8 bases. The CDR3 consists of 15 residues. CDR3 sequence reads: CASRETGVTLEKLFF. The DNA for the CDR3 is TGTGCCAGCAGGGAAACAGGGGTCACACTAGAAAAACTGTTTTTT.

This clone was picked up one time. The CDR3 nucleotides read TGTGCCAGCAGCTTAGTTCGAGGACTAGCGGGGGGAGAGACCCAGTACTTC. Translated, it gives CASSLVRGLAGGETQYF. The chain uses TRBV7-2 and TRBJ2-5, with 14 bases matching TRBD2. The J segment lost 4 bases and the V segment lost 1 base, leaving 5 bases of the junction unmatched. CDR3 length: 17 amino acids. CDR1 is SGHTA, CDR2 FQGNSA, per germline.

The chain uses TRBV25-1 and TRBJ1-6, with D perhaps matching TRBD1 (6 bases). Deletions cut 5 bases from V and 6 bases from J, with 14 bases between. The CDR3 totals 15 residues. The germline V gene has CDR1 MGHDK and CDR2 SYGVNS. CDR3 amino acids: CASSQTGPGNSPLHF. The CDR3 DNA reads TGTGCCAGCAGTCAAACAGGGCCCGGTAATTCACCCCTCCACTTT.

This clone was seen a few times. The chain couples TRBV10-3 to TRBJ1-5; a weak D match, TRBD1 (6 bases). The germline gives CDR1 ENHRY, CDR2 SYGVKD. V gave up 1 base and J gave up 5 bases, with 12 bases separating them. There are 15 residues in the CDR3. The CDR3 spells CAISEFGGPDQPQHF. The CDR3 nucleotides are TGTGCCATCAGTGAGTTCGGGGGGCCTGATCAGCCCCAGCATTTT.

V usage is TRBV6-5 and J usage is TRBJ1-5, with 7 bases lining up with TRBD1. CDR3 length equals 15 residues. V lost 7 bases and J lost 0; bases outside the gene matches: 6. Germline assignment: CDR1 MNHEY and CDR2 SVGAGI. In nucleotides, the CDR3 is TGTGCCAGCAAAGACAGGGCCTATAGCAATCAGCCCCAGCATTTT. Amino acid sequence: CASKDRAYSNQPQHF.

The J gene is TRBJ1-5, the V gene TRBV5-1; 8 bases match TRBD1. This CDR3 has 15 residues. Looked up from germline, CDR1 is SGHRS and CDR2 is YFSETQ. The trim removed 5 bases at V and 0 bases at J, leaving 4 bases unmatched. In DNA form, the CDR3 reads TGCGCCAGCAGGCCGACAGGGGATAGCAATCAGCCCCAGCATTTT. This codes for CASRPTGDSNQPQHF. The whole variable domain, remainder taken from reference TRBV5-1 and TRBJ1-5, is KAGVTQTPRYLIKTRGQQVTLSCSPISGHRSVSWYQQTPGQGLQFLFEYFSETQRNKGNFPGRFSGRQFSNSRSEMNVSTLELGDSALYLCASRPTGDSNQPQHFGDGTRLSIL.